The T cell receptor beta chain under discussion was sequenced for a study of T cells in Graves' hyperthyroidism and ophthalmopathy. Study information: Peripheral blood was obtained at initial diagnosis, preceding any treatment.

This clonotype was seen at least ten times. The antigen remains unidentified. Source material for PBMCs was roughly 10 ml fresh peripheral blood. Using RNA transcripts as the source, TCR beta CDR3 regions were amplified. Initially, a first-round RT-PCR of the TCR CDR3 employed the HTBI primer set. TCRdb re-called the multiplex PCR reads through MiXCR, storing one row per CDR3 protein. The sample consists of about 350,000 distinct CDR3 sequences, over 15% of them appearing once. The study, taken as a whole, reports: The model identified upcoming ophthalmopathy a median approximately 6.4 months ahead of onset.

The CDR3 extends over 17 amino acids. Per germline, CDR1 MNHEY and CDR2 SVGEGT. V was cut by 0 bases and J by 4 bases, with 16 bases left in between. The receptor comes from a woman aged 18 to 35 with Graves' hyperthyroidism. The specimen was blood. V usage is TRBV6-2 or TRBV6-3 and J usage is TRBJ1-5; D may be TRBD1 (6 bases). This chain's CDR3 is CASSYSKLRGVNQPQHF. The CDR3 DNA follows: TGTGCCAGCAGTTACTCGAAACTAAGGGGGGTTAATCAGCCCCAGCATTTT.